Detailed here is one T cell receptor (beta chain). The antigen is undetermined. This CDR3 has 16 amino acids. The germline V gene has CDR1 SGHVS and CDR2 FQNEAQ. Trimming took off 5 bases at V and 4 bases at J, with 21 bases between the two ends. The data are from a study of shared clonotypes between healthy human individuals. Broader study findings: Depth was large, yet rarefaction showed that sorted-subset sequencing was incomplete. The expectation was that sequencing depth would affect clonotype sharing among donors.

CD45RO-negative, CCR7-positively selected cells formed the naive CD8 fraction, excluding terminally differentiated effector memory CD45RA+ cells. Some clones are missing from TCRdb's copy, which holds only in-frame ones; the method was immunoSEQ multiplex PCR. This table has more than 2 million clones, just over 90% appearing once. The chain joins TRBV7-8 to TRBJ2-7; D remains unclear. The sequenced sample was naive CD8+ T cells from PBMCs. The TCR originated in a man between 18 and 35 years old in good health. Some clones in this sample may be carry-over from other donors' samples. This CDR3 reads CASSLSGDDAPYEQYF. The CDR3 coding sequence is TGTGCCAGCAGCCTATCCGGTGACGATGCCCCTTACGAGCAGTACTTC.